This record covers a single T cell receptor beta chain. The antigen is not known. TCRdb re-derived calls from the 5' RACE reads in MiXCR, one entry per CDR3 protein. The sample shows some 300,000 distinct CDR3 sequences, roughly a fifth of them seen only once. The sample originates from a study of T-cell memory formation after mild COVID-19. Study-level points and caveats: Clones that contracted from day 15 to 85 had balanced CD4/CD8; later expanders were CD4+ biased.

The length of the CDR3 is 16 residues. Trimming left V 3 bases short and J 0 bases short, with 13 bases between. Germline assignment: CDR1 LGHNA and CDR2 YSLEER. Material for sequencing was PBMCs or a T cell subset sorted from them (not recorded which). This sequence originates from a man between 18 and 29 years old who had mild COVID-19 (a few samples of this study predate the infection). Cell type and time point are not known. The J gene is TRBJ2-3, the V gene TRBV4-3; D is unclear. In nucleotides, the CDR3 is TGCGCCAGCAGCCACCGACCCGCCCGTAGCACAGATACGCAGTATTTT. Translating it yields CASSHRPARSTDTQYF.